Included here is one T cell receptor beta chain sequence, with context. This record belongs to a study of blood T cell repertoires in COVID-19. Study context: Italy, Spain and the United States were the sources of the convalescent and acute COVID-19 samples. From T cells, B-cell-depleted T cells, or PBMCs came the material, which was cDNA or gDNA.

Germline V gives CDR1 SSHAT, CDR2 FNYEAQ (reference sequence). The CDR3 is 13 residues long. V was clipped by 5 bases and J by 6 bases, with 8 bases between them. In the original workflow: Using reference gene primer amplification, nucleated cell counts were estimated. Sequencing was performed with immunoSEQ multiplex PCR; in TCRdb, only in-frame clones are kept and a portion is missing. V and J calls and clone size are given by that table; D and trimming were obtained from the DNA. Of roughly 120,000 clones listed, less than 85% are singletons. This receptor was obtained from a human donor with acute or convalescent COVID-19. The donor label of this sample is uncertain. The sample consisted of peripheral blood. The chain recombines TRBV7-7 with TRBJ1-6; possibly TRBD1 for D (6 bases). CDR3 residues: CASSRDTNSPLHF. DNA of the CDR3: TGTGCCAGCAGCCGGGACACTAATTCACCCCTCCACTTT. The full variable domain, with the rest looked up from reference TRBV7-7 and TRBJ1-6, is GAGVSQSPRYKVTKRGQDVTLRCDPISSHATLYWYQQALGQGPEFLTYFNYEAQPDKSGLPSDRFSAERPEGSISTLTIQRTEQRDSAMYRCASSRDTNSPLHFGNGTRLTVT.